The 17 T cell receptor beta chains listed next were all sequenced from one sample in a study of T-cell memory formation after mild COVID-19. TCRdb fed the 5' RACE reads into MiXCR, producing one record per CDR3 protein. The sample carries hundreds of thousands of distinct CDR3 sequences, about a sixth recorded once. The sequencing input was PBMCs or a T cell subset sorted from them (not recorded which). Every receptor here comes from an adult woman who had mild COVID-19 (a few samples of this study predate the infection). Cell type and time point are not known.

This clonotype was seen a handful of times. The rearrangement uses TRBV5-1 and TRBJ1-2; D remains ambiguous. Germline-derived CDR1 and CDR2 are SGHRS and YFSETQ. The V end lost 1 base, the J end lost 3 bases, and 7 bases lay between the germline ends. The CDR3 sequence is 13 residues long. CDR3 sequence (DNA): TGCGCCAGCAGCTTGAGCCAGCACTATGGCTACACCTTC. Translated: CASSLSQHYGYTF. The complete variable domain, with remaining parts taken from reference TRBV5-1 and TRBJ1-2, reads KAGVTQTPRYLIKTRGQQVTLSCSPISGHRSVSWYQQTPGQGLQFLFEYFSETQRNKGNFPGRFSGRQFSNSRSEMNVSTLELGDSALYLCASSLSQHYGYTFGSGTRLTVV.

The CDR3 spells CASSQDLPGNSYEQYF. The CDR3 nucleotides are TGTGCCAGCAGCCAAGATCTTCCGGGAAACTCCTACGAGCAGTACTTC. The chain combines TRBV3-1 with TRBJ2-7; the D gene is possibly TRBD2 (5 bases). V lost 0 bases, J lost 0 bases, and 12 bases lay in between. The CDR3 spans 16 residues. CDR1 is LGHDT, CDR2 YNNKEL, per germline (reference sequence).

This clonotype occurred many times. V is TRBV7-2 and J is TRBJ2-1; no clear D gene. Germline V lookup: CDR1 SGHTA, CDR2 FQGNSA. V lost 4 bases to trimming and J lost 4 bases, with 23 bases between them. CDR3 size: 18 residues. DNA of the CDR3: TGTGCCAGCAGCTCTGGCTTGGGGATCGGGCCTAGGTACAATGAGCAGTTCTTC. This sequence encodes CASSSGLGIGPRYNEQFF.

This clonotype was found a few times. The V call is TRBV7-8, the J call TRBJ1-2, with D unclear. Trimming took off 5 bases at V and 4 bases at J, with 14 bases between the two ends. The germline gives CDR1 SGHVS, CDR2 FQNEAQ. The CDR3 loop spans 14 amino acids. The DNA for the CDR3 is TGTGCCAGCAGCCCACGTTCGTGGGCCTATGGCTACACCTTC. Protein sequence: CASSPRSWAYGYTF. Drawing the rest from reference TRBV7-8 and TRBJ1-2, the complete variable domain is GAGVSQSPRYKVAKRGQDVALRCDPISGHVSLFWYQQALGQGPEFLTYFQNEAQLDKSGLPSDRFFAERPEGSVSTLKIQRTQQEDSAVYLCASSPRSWAYGYTFGSGTRLTVV.

This clonotype was observed a handful of times. A read error may explain this, as a much larger clone is one base away. The chain employs TRBV24-1 and TRBJ2-3; D unclear. Trimming took off 4 bases at V and 3 bases at J, with 7 bases between the two ends. The CDR3 consists of 13 residues. Germline CDR1 and CDR2: KGHDR and SFDVKD. CDR3 coding DNA: TGTGCCACCAGTGAACAGCCTACAGATACGCAGTATTTT. It is translated as CATSEQPTDTQYF.

This clonotype was observed at least ten times. The gene calls are TRBV7-2 and TRBJ2-7, with 9 bases fitting TRBD1. CDR1 is SGHTA and CDR2 is FQGNSA in the germline V gene. V shed 5 bases, J shed 2 bases, and the junction held 4 bases outside the gene matches. The CDR3 covers 14 residues. The CDR3 region is CASSTGTGPYEQYF. DNA for the CDR3: TGTGCCAGCAGCACCGGGACAGGGCCCTACGAGCAGTACTTC.

The V call is TRBV2, the J call TRBJ1-6, with TRBD1 matching 7 bases. CDR1 is SNHLY, CDR2 FYNNEI, per germline. Germline trimming cut 4 bases from V and 8 bases from J; bases unmatched to any gene: 11. The CDR3 is 16 residues long. CDR3 region: CASSARKQGSDSPLHF. The DNA of the CDR3 is TGTGCCAGCAGTGCCCGAAAACAGGGGTCGGATTCACCCCTCCACTTT.

The chain combines TRBV4-3 with TRBJ2-5; 8 bases align to TRBD2. The V gene's germline CDR1 is LGHNA and CDR2 YSLEER. The CDR3 spans 16 residues. J lost 5 bases, V lost 4 bases, and 12 bases had no gene match. CDR3 DNA: TGCGCCAGCAGCCTCCATCCAGCGGGAGACGATGAGACCCAGTACTTC. Amino acids: CASSLHPAGDDETQYF.

This clonotype has just a few counts. This chain joins TRBV20-1 and TRBJ2-4; TRBD1 agrees at 8 bases. The CDR3 totals 14 residues. The ends lost 5 bases at V and 1 base at J; junction bases unmatched: 4. Germline V gene data show CDR1 as DFQATT and CDR2 as SNEGSKA (reference sequence). CDR3 loop: CSALTGEAKNIQYF. DNA of the CDR3: TGCAGTGCTTTGACAGGGGAGGCCAAAAACATTCAGTACTTC.

The chain joins TRBV18 to TRBJ2-3; 10 bases map to TRBD2. This CDR3 is 17 amino acids long. V lost 3 bases to trimming and J lost 2 bases; unmatched junction nucleotides: 8. The V gene's germline CDR1 is KGHSH and CDR2 LQKENI. This chain's CDR3 is CASSPPRTSGYTDTQYF. As DNA, the CDR3 is TGTGCCAGCTCACCCCCGAGGACTAGCGGCTACACAGATACGCAGTATTTT.

This clonotype was seen repeatedly, ten times or more. This sequence joins TRBV7-8 and TRBJ2-1; 8 bases fit TRBD1. This CDR3 contains 14 residues. Germline V lookup: CDR1 SGHVS, CDR2 FQNEAQ. The J segment lost 12 bases and the V segment lost 3 bases, leaving 10 bases of the junction unmatched. The CDR3 DNA reads as TGTGCCAGCAGCTTGTCGATGACAGGGGAACGGCAGTTCTTC. Translation gives CASSLSMTGERQFF.

The chain combines TRBV6-2 or TRBV6-3 with TRBJ1-1; 10 positions match TRBD1. The CDR3 extends over 15 amino acids. J gave up 11 bases and V 7 bases, and 16 bases lay outside the gene matches. Germline V gives CDR1 MNHEY, CDR2 SVGEGT. The CDR3 reads CASTSPGTGASEAFF. DNA for the CDR3: TGTGCCAGCACCTCACCCGGGACAGGGGCGAGCGAGGCTTTCTTT.

This clonotype was seen more than once but under ten times. V usage is TRBV6-5 and J usage is TRBJ1-2; 7 bases are shared with TRBD1. The CDR3 loop spans 12 amino acids. The V gene end was trimmed by 5 bases and the J gene end by 8 bases; junction bases not matched to a gene: 5. Per the germline V gene, CDR1 is MNHEY and CDR2 is SVGAGI. Here the CDR3 reads CASSDRAGGYTF. In DNA form, the CDR3 reads TGTGCCAGCAGTGACAGGGCTGGAGGCTACACCTTC.

This clonotype was found a few times. The rearrangement uses TRBV12-3 or TRBV12-4 and TRBJ2-3, with 10 nucleotides matching TRBD2. The CDR3 spans 14 residues. With V trimmed by 5 bases and J by 8 bases, 7 bases remained unmatched. The CDR3 spells CASSLLAGEGTQYF. The CDR3 nucleotides are TGTGCCAGCAGTCTGCTAGCGGGGGAGGGTACGCAGTATTTT.

The rearrangement joins TRBV6-2 or TRBV6-3 to TRBJ2-1; TRBD2 aligns across 10 bases. This CDR3 comprises 16 residues. The germline gives CDR1 MNHEY, CDR2 SVGEGT. V lost 5 bases to trimming and J lost 2 bases; unmatched junction nucleotides: 6. In nucleotides, the CDR3 is TGTGCCAGCAGTGGGGGACTAGCGCAACCCTACAATGAGCAGTTCTTC. Its translation: CASSGGLAQPYNEQFF.

In regard to this clonotype: No conserved phenylalanine or tryptophan ends this CDR3, so it is likely a read error. This rearrangement joins TRBV12-3 or TRBV12-4 to TRBJ1-5; 7 bases fit TRBD1. Trimming at V came to 5 bases and at J to 0 bases, leaving 4 bases not matched to a gene. The CDR3 is 15 residues long. The CDR3 DNA follows: TGTGCCAGCAGTCCGACAGGGCGTAGCAATCAGCCCCAGCATTCT. The encoded protein is CASSPTGRSNQPQHS.

V and J are TRBV10-3 and TRBJ2-3; TRBD2 agrees at 11 bases. V was pared by 5 bases and J by 2 bases, with 3 bases of the junction left unmatched. Per the germline V gene, CDR1 is ENHRY and CDR2 is SYGVKD. This CDR3 has 15 residues. The CDR3 DNA sequence: TGTGCCATCAGTAGACTAGCGGGGATCACAGATACGCAGTATTTT. Translation gives CAISRLAGITDTQYF.